Included here is one T cell receptor beta chain sequence, with context. This sample was taken from a study of blood T cell repertoires in COVID-19. Study background: The United States, Italy and Spain supplied acute and convalescent COVID-19 samples. Sample material is recorded as cDNA or gDNA derived from T cells, B-cell-depleted T cells, or PBMCs.

The ends were cut back, 1 base at V and 10 bases at J, with 29 bases in the middle. This CDR3 contains 18 residues. Germline V gene data show CDR1 as SGHDT and CDR2 as YYEEEE. Authors' analysis steps: Estimates of nucleated cell counts were drawn from the amplification of reference gene primers. Sequencing used immunoSEQ multiplex PCR; TCRdb keeps in-frame clones, though not all of them. V, J and clone size reflect that table, while D and trimming were determined from the DNA. The sample carries around 93,000 clones, around 81% recorded once. The chain couples TRBV5-6 to TRBJ1-2; D is perhaps TRBD1 (5 bases). The TCR originated in a man between 60 and 75 years old with acute or convalescent COVID-19. Sequencing was performed on peripheral blood. The CDR3 is CASSLTGLLTGSGSFYTF. The DNA of the CDR3 is TGTGCCAGCAGCTTGACGGGACTACTCACGGGGTCGGGATCTTTCTACACCTTC.